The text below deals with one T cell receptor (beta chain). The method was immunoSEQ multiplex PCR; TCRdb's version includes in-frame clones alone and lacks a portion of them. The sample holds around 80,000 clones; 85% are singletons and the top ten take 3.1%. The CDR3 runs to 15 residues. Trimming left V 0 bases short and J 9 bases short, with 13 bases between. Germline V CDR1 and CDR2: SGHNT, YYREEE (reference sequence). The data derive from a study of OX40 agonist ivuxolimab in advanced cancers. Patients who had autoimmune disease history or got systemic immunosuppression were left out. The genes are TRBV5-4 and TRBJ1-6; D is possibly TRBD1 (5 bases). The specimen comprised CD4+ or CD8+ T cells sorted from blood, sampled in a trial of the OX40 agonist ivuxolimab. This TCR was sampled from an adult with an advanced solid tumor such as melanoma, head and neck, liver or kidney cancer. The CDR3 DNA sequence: TGTGCCAGCAGCTTGGGAATGGGGCGGGCTTCACCCCTCCACTTT. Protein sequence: CASSLGMGRASPLHF.